The 27 T cell receptor beta chains presented below share a single source sample, sequenced in a study of spatial heterogeneity in lung cancer. TCRdb fed the 5' RACE reads into MiXCR, producing one record per CDR3 protein. The sample comprises roughly 99,000 distinct CDR3 sequences, approximately 20% of which are singletons, and 21% rests with the top ten. Time point described: blood at routine non-recurrence follow-up after resection. The sample was PBMCs, taken at follow-up. All receptors derive from a male donor with early-stage non-small cell lung cancer.

This chain links TRBV7-9 with TRBJ1-1; no reliable D call. CDR1 is SEHNR and CDR2 is FQNEAQ in the germline V gene (reference sequence). Deletions cut 5 bases from V and 6 bases from J, with 10 bases between. The CDR3 contains 12 residues. The CDR3 DNA is TGTGCCAGCAGCCGGGAGGTGGCTGAAGCTTTCTTT. It specifies CASSREVAEAFF.

At least ten counts were recorded for this clonotype. The chain carries TRBV11-2 and TRBJ2-5, with 9 bases lining up with TRBD1. V gave up 5 bases and J gave up 5 bases; unmatched junction bases: 6. Looked up from germline, CDR1 is SGHAT and CDR2 is FQNNGV. The CDR3 contains 14 residues. The CDR3 region is CASSPGTGRETQYF. The CDR3 DNA reads as TGTGCCAGCAGCCCCGGGACAGGGCGCGAGACCCAGTACTTC.

This chain joins TRBV5-1 and TRBJ2-6, with a weak D call TRBD1 (5 bases). The germline gives CDR1 SGHRS, CDR2 YFSETQ. The V and J ends lost 0 bases and 4 bases respectively, with 14 bases between them. The CDR3 extends over 17 amino acids. In nucleotides, the CDR3 is TGCGCCAGCAGCTTGGCCCCCGCAGGGTCCGGGGCCAACGTCCTGACTTTC. Translating it yields CASSLAPAGSGANVLTF.

This clonotype was recorded a few times. The V gene is TRBV7-8, the J gene TRBJ1-2; 9 bases map to TRBD1. Per the germline V gene, CDR1 is SGHVS and CDR2 is FQNEAQ. Trimming took 4 bases from V and 5 from J; bases not matched to a gene: 11. CDR3 length: 16 residues. The CDR3 coding sequence is TGTGCCAGCAGCTCAAACAGGGGGCAGTCAGCTTATGGCTACACCTTC. Protein product: CASSSNRGQSAYGYTF.

V usage is TRBV29-1 and J usage is TRBJ1-2; the D gene is possibly TRBD1 (6 bases). The V end was cut by 8 bases, the J end by 13 bases, with 11 bases between. Germline assignment: CDR1 SQVTM and CDR2 ANQGSEA. This CDR3 is built from 8 residues. DNA of the CDR3: TGCAGCATCGCGACAGGCACCTTC. Protein sequence: CSIATGTF. The variable domain in full, with the rest retrieved from reference TRBV29-1 and TRBJ1-2, is SAVISQKPSRDICQRGTSLTIQCQVDSQVTMMFWYRQQPGQSLTLIATANQGSEATYESGFVIDKFPISRPNLTFSTLTVSNMSPEDSSIYLCSIATGTFGSGTRLTVV.

This clonotype was recorded a few times. Compared with germline, one end of the junction differs, possibly owing to a read error. The chain carries TRBV3-1 and TRBJ2-7; D may match TRBD1 or TRBD2 (5 bases each). Germline CDR1 and CDR2: LGHDT and YNNKEL (reference sequence). There are 13 residues in the CDR3. Written as DNA, the CDR3 is TGTGCCAGCAGCTCAAGGAATAGGGACCCCCTCTTCTTC. Translation gives CASSSRNRDPLFF.

The V and J genes are TRBV5-8 and TRBJ1-5, with no clear D. Germline V gives CDR1 SGHTS, CDR2 YDEGEE. V dropped 1 base and J dropped 9 bases, with 11 bases sitting between them. The CDR3 extends over 13 amino acids. CDR3 sequence (DNA): TGTGCCAGCAGCTTGAATCCTCATGGGCCCCAGCATTTT. Translating it yields CASSLNPHGPQHF.

This rearrangement joins TRBV11-2 to TRBJ2-5; TRBD2 matches 11 bases. From germline, CDR1 is SGHAT and CDR2 FQNNGV. The CDR3 has 20 amino acids. The ends lost 4 bases at V and 1 base at J; junction bases unmatched: 17. The CDR3 DNA sequence: TGTGCCAGCAGCTACGGTTCGGTTCTAGCGGGAGGAAGGGGCCAAGAGACCCAGTACTTC. It encodes CASSYGSVLAGGRGQETQYF.

Details on this clonotype: The germline gene is not matched at one end of the junction; a read error may be the cause. This chain joins TRBV5-1 and TRBJ2-7; 9 bases map to TRBD1. The CDR3 extends over 14 amino acids. Germline lookup yields CDR1 SGHRS and CDR2 YFSETQ. The CDR3 sequence: CASSWGDREREQYF. CDR3 nucleotides: TGTGCCAGCAGCTGGGGGGACAGGGAGCGCGAGCAGTACTTC.

This chain joins TRBV7-2 and TRBJ2-3; D not certain. CDR1 and CDR2 from the germline V gene are SGHTA and FQGNSA. Between the trimmed V and J ends, which lost 8 bases and 0 bases, there was a span of 12 bases. The CDR3 is 14 residues long. The CDR3 sequence: CASLKYTSTDTQYF. The CDR3 DNA is TGTGCCAGCCTAAAGTACACTAGCACAGATACGCAGTATTTT.

This clonotype was counted many times. The rearrangement uses TRBV3-1 and TRBJ2-7, with D perhaps matching TRBD1 (6 bases). Germline V gene sequence: CDR1 LGHDT, CDR2 YNNKEL (reference sequence). Trimming left V 4 bases short and J 0 bases short, with 10 bases between. This CDR3 has 14 residues. As DNA, the CDR3 is TGTGCCAGCAGCCTTACAGGGAGCTCCTACGAGCAGTACTTC. Translation gives CASSLTGSSYEQYF.

This clonotype came up once. The junction does not match germline at one end; this may be a read error. This chain links TRBV10-2 with TRBJ1-6; possible D gene TRBD1, 5 bases. Germline values: CDR1 WSHSY, CDR2 SAAADI. There are 17 residues in the CDR3. The CDR3 spells CVSSETQVGSYNSPLHF. In DNA form, the CDR3 reads TGCGTCAGCAGTGAAACACAGGTCGGCTCCTATAATTCACCCCTCCACTTT.

This clonotype came up many times. This chain joins TRBV6-5 and TRBJ2-5; TRBD2 is a possible D gene (6 bases). There are 14 residues in the CDR3. V lost 4 bases to trimming and J lost 5 bases, with 14 bases between them. Germline CDR1 is MNHEY and CDR2 is SVGAGI. CDR3 protein: CASSSTSLGETQYF. The CDR3 region has the DNA TGTGCCAGCAGTTCCACTAGCCTTGGGGAGACCCAGTACTTC.

This chain links TRBV20-1 with TRBJ1-1, with 8 bases that match TRBD1. Germline CDR1 DFQATT, CDR2 SNEGSKA (reference sequence). Trimming at V came to 5 bases and at J to 4 bases, leaving 9 bases not matched to a gene. The CDR3 has 14 amino acids. CDR3 bases: TGCAGTGCTTGGACAGGGCCACGAGCCACTGAAGCTTTCTTT. It translates to CSAWTGPRATEAFF.

J is TRBJ2-3 and V is TRBV25-1; 8 positions agree with TRBD2. CDR1 MGHDK and CDR2 SYGVNS come from the germline V gene. There are 16 residues in the CDR3. V was clipped by 5 bases and J by 3 bases; unmatched bases: 10. The CDR3 is CASSPLLGLETDTQYF. For the CDR3, the DNA is TGTGCCAGCAGTCCCCTATTGGGACTAGAAACAGATACGCAGTATTTT.

This clonotype was found a few times. This chain links TRBV29-1 with TRBJ1-1; 7 bases are shared with TRBD1. J was trimmed by 4 bases and V by 1 base; bases with no gene match: 6. CDR1 and CDR2 (germline): SQVTM, ANQGSEA. This CDR3 has 14 residues. The CDR3, as DNA: TGCAGCGTTGAAGTGGCCAGGGGGGCCACTGAAGCTTTCTTT. Its translation is CSVEVARGATEAFF.

V and J are TRBV27 and TRBJ1-4, with D unresolved. Trimming took off 5 bases at V and 2 bases at J, with 18 bases between the two ends. This CDR3 is built from 17 residues. Germline V gives CDR1 MNHEY, CDR2 SMNVEV (reference sequence). The CDR3 nucleotides read TGTGCCAGCAGTACTGAACAACAATTGGAGACTAATGAAAAACTGTTTTTT. It is translated as CASSTEQQLETNEKLFF. The variable domain in full, completed from reference TRBV27 and TRBJ1-4, reads EAQVTQNPRYLITVTGKKLTVTCSQNMNHEYMSWYRQDPGLGLRQIYYSMNVEVTDKGDVPEGYKVSRKEKRNFPLILESPSPNQTSLYFCASSTEQQLETNEKLFFGSGTQLSVL.

Only one count was recorded for this clonotype. V usage is TRBV24-1 and J usage is TRBJ2-4; weak D call: TRBD2 (6 bases). CDR1 is KGHDR, CDR2 SFDVKD, per germline. This CDR3 comprises 17 residues. The ends were cut back, 2 bases at V and 1 base at J, with 14 bases in the middle. CDR3 sequence: CATSDSQGGEAKNIQYF. In DNA, the CDR3 is TGTGCCACCAGTGATTCCCAGGGAGGCGAGGCCAAAAACATTCAGTACTTC.

This rearrangement joins TRBV5-5 to TRBJ2-2, with D hard to call. Trimming stripped 1 base from V and 7 bases from J, with 11 bases between. Germline V gene sequence: CDR1 SGHKS, CDR2 YYEKEE (reference sequence). This CDR3 region has 14 residues. The CDR3 bases are TGTGCCAGCAGCTTGATGGCGAGCCTCGGGGAGCTGTTTTTT. Translated, it gives CASSLMASLGELFF. Drawing the rest from reference TRBV5-5 and TRBJ2-2, the complete variable domain is DAGVTQSPTHLIKTRGQQVTLRCSPISGHKSVSWYQQVLGQGPQFIFQYYEKEERGRGNFPDRFSARQFPNYSSELNVNALLLGDSALYLCASSLMASLGELFFGEGSRLTVL.

This clonotype was counted a few times. The chain links TRBV5-1 to TRBJ1-4; 7 bases are a match to TRBD1. Unmatched junction bases numbered 4, after V lost 4 bases and J lost 4 bases. Germline-derived CDR1 and CDR2 are SGHRS and YFSETQ. The CDR3 has 14 residues. In nucleotides, the CDR3 is TGCGCCAGCAGCCAGGGACAGCTTAATGAAAAACTGTTTTTT. Residues: CASSQGQLNEKLFF. Full variable domain (rest looked up from reference TRBV5-1 and TRBJ1-4): KAGVTQTPRYLIKTRGQQVTLSCSPISGHRSVSWYQQTPGQGLQFLFEYFSETQRNKGNFPGRFSGRQFSNSRSEMNVSTLELGDSALYLCASSQGQLNEKLFFGSGTQLSVL.

This clonotype was detected only a few times. The chain links TRBV19 to TRBJ2-1; no reliable D call. Germline CDR1 is LNHDA and CDR2 is SQIVND (reference sequence). The V end lost 10 bases, the J end lost 5 bases, and 9 bases lay between the germline ends. This CDR3 contains 11 residues. In DNA form, the CDR3 reads TGTGCCACCCGACTGGACAATGAGCAGTTCTTC. It codes for CATRLDNEQFF.

The rearrangement joins TRBV20-1 to TRBJ1-1; 8 bases match TRBD1. The CDR3 runs to 14 residues. The germline V gene has CDR1 DFQATT and CDR2 SNEGSKA (reference sequence). The CDR3 nucleotides are TGCGGTGTCAAGCAGGGGGCCGGGAACACTGAAGCTTTCTTT. It is translated as CGVKQGAGNTEAFF.

The chain carries TRBV6-6 and TRBJ2-5; D gene uncertain. This CDR3 spans 14 amino acids. Trimming pared 2 bases from V and 5 bases from J, leaving 12 bases between. CDR1 and CDR2 (germline): MNHNY, SVGAGI (reference sequence). Written as DNA, the CDR3 is TGTGCCAGCAGTTACGCGGCCCGTCGGGAGACCCAGTACTTC. Translation: CASSYAARRETQYF.

This clonotype was seen ten or more times. This sequence joins TRBV7-8 and TRBJ2-3; 9 bases match TRBD2. The CDR3 consists of 16 residues. Germline V gene sequence: CDR1 SGHVS, CDR2 FQNEAQ. Losses at the gene ends were 1 base for V and 2 bases for J; bases not matched to a gene: 4. The CDR3 DNA sequence: TGTGCCAGCAGCTTAGATGGCGGGGGGGCCACAGATACGCAGTATTTT. It yields the protein CASSLDGGGATDTQYF. Full variable domain (remainder filled in from reference TRBV7-8 and TRBJ2-3): GAGVSQSPRYKVAKRGQDVALRCDPISGHVSLFWYQQALGQGPEFLTYFQNEAQLDKSGLPSDRFFAERPEGSVSTLKIQRTQQEDSAVYLCASSLDGGGATDTQYFGPGTRLTVL.

In its sample, this clonotype was seen a few times. This CDR3 is CASSQDWATNEKLFF. CDR3 DNA sequence: TGTGCCAGCAGCCAAGATTGGGCAACTAATGAAAAACTGTTTTTT. This sequence joins TRBV3-1 and TRBJ1-4; D gene uncertain. CDR1 and CDR2 from the germline V gene are LGHDT and YNNKEL (reference sequence). The CDR3 runs to 15 residues. Trimming took 0 bases from V and 0 from J, leaving 5 bases between them.

The chain links TRBV2 to TRBJ2-1; 12 bases fit TRBD2. This CDR3 has 14 residues. In germline, CDR1 is SNHLY, CDR2 FYNNEI. V dropped 6 bases and J dropped 7; count of bases not matched to a gene: 4. The CDR3 here is CASSLTSGGNEQFF. For the CDR3, the DNA is TGTGCCAGCAGCCTGACTAGCGGGGGTAATGAGCAGTTCTTC.

The CDR3 sequence: CASSEALAGNEQFF. The CDR3 DNA follows: TGTGCCAGCAGTGAAGCCCTAGCGGGGAATGAGCAGTTCTTC. The V gene is TRBV6-1, the J gene TRBJ2-1; the match to TRBD2 covers 9 bases. Germline CDR1 and CDR2: MNHNS and SASEGT. The J segment lost 7 bases and the V segment lost 0 bases, leaving 1 base of the junction unmatched. This CDR3 comprises 14 residues.